This T cell receptor (beta chain) was obtained from a study of shared clonotypes between healthy human individuals. In the study overall: Used for every donor were three CD4 naive, three CD4 memory, two CD8 naive and one CD8 memory plate. Study-level results: The sampled material consisted only of blood, and tissue repertoires are likely to differ. Donor clonotype sharing was expected to depend on sequencing depth.

CD45RO-negative, CCR7-positively selected cells formed the naive CD8 fraction, excluding terminally differentiated effector memory CD45RA+ cells. Comment on this clone: The antigen is unknown.

Germline CDR1 is LNHDA and CDR2 is SQIVND (reference sequence). Losses at the gene ends were 5 bases for V and 10 bases for J; bases not matched to a gene: 17. This CDR3 has 16 residues. Under the authors' procedure: ImmunoSEQ gave junction-only sequences without quality scores, so filtering differed. TCRdb keeps only in-frame clones here, not all; method: immunoSEQ multiplex PCR. The DNA was the basis for D and trimming; V, J and clone size are from that table. The repertoire holds about 2.2 million clones, with around 93% as singletons. The receptor's source is a man between 18 and 29 years old in good health. Some clones in this sample may be carry-over from other donors' samples. This chain joins TRBV19 and TRBJ2-3; 8 nucleotides agree with TRBD1. The sequencing input was naive CD8+ T cells from PBMCs. CDR3 nucleotides: TGTGCCAGTAGTCTAGGGACAGGACTCTCGGAGGGGCCGCAGTATTTT. This gives the protein CASSLGTGLSEGPQYF.